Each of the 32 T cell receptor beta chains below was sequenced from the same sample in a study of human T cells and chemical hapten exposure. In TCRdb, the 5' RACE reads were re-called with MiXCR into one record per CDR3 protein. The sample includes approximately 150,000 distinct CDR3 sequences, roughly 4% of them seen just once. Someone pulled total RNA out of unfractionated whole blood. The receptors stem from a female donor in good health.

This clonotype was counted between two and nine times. The CDR3 DNA reads TGTGCCAGCAGCTCCGGGACAGGGACCGCTGAAGCTTTCTTT. Amino acid sequence: CASSSGTGTAEAFF. V usage is TRBV7-3 and J usage is TRBJ1-1, with TRBD1 identical over 9 bases. The CDR3 covers 14 residues. CDR1 and CDR2 from the germline V gene are SGHTA and FQGTGA. Unmatched junction bases numbered 6, after V lost 4 bases and J lost 6 bases.

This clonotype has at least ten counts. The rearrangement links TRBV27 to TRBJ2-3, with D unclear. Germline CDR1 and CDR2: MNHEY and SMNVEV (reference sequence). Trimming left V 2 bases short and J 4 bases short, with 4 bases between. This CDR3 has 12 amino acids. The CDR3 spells CASSLPSDTQYF. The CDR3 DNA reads TGTGCCAGCAGTTTACCCTCAGATACGCAGTATTTT.

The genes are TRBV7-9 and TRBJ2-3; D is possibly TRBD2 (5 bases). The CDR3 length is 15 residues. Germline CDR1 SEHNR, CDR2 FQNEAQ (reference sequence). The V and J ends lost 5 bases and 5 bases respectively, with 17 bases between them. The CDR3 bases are TGTGCCAGCAGCCCCCGGGAAGGTCCACGAGATACGCAGTATTTT. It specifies CASSPREGPRDTQYF.

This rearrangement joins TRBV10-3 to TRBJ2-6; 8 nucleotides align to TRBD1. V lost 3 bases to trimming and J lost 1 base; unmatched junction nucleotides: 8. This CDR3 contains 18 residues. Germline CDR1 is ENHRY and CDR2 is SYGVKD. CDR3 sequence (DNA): TGTGCCATCAGTGATCATGGGACAGGTCTTTCTGGGGCCAACGTCCTGACTTTC. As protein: CAISDHGTGLSGANVLTF.

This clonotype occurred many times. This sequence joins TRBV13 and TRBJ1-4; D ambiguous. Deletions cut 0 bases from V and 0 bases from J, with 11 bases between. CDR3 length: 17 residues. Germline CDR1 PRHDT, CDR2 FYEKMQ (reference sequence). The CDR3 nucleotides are TGTGCCAGCAGCTTAGGGGGTGGACTTGCAACTAATGAAAAACTGTTTTTT. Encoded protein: CASSLGGGLATNEKLFF.

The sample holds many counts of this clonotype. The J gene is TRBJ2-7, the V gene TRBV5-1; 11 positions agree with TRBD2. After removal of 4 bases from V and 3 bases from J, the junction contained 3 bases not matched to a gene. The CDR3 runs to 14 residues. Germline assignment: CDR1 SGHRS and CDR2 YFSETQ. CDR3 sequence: CASSAGTSGYEQYF. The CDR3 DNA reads TGCGCCAGCAGCGCCGGGACTAGCGGCTACGAGCAGTACTTC.

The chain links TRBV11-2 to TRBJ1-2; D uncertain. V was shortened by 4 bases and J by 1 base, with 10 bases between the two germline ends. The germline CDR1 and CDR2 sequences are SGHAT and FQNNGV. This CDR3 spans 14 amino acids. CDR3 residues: CASSSRTGNYGYTF. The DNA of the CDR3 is TGTGCCAGCAGCTCCCGCACGGGTAACTATGGCTACACCTTC.

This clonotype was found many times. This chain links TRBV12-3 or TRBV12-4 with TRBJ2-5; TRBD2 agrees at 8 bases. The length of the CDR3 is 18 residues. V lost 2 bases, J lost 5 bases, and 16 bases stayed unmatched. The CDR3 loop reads CASSLWRGAHHAGETQYF. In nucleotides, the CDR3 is TGTGCCAGCAGTTTATGGCGGGGGGCCCACCACGCGGGGGAGACCCAGTACTTC.

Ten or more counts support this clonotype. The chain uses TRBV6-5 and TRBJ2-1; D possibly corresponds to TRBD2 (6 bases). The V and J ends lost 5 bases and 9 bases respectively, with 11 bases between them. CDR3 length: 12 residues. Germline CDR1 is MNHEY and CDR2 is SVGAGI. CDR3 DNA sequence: TGTGCCAGCAGTCGACTAGTTGGTGAGCAGTTCTTC. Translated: CASSRLVGEQFF.

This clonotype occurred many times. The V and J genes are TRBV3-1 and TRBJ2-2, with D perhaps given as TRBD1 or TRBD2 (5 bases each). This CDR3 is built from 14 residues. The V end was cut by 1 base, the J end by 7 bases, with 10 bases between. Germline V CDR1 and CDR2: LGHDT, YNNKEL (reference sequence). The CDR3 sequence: CASSQGGVGGELFF. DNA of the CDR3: TGTGCCAGCAGCCAAGGAGGGGTTGGCGGGGAGCTGTTTTTT.

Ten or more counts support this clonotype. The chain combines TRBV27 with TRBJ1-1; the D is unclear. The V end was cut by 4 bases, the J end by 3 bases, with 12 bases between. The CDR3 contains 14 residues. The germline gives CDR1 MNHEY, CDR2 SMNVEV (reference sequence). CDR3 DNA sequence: TGTGCCAGCAGTTCCTCCAGGAGAGACACTGAAGCTTTCTTT. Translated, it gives CASSSSRRDTEAFF.

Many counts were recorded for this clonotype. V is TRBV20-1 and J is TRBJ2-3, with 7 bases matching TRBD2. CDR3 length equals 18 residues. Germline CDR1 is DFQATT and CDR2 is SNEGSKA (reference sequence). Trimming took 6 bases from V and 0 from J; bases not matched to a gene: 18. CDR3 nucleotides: TGCAGTGCGGAGGGGCTCGGGACTATCGTGACTAGCACAGATACGCAGTATTTT. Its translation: CSAEGLGTIVTSTDTQYF.

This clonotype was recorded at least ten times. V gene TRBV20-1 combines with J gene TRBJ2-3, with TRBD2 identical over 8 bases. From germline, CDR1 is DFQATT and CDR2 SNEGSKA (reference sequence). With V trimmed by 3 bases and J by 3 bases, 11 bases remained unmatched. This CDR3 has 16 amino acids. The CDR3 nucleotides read TGCAGTGCTAGGGCGGGGGGCGGAATCGGGACAGATACGCAGTATTTT. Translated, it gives CSARAGGGIGTDTQYF.

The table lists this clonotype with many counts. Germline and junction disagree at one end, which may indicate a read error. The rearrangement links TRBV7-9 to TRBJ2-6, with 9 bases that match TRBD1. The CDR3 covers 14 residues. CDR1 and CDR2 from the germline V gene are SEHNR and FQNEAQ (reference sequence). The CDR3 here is CASNDRGLADVLTF. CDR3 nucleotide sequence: TGTGCCAGCAACGACAGGGGGTTGGCCGACGTCCTGACTTTC.

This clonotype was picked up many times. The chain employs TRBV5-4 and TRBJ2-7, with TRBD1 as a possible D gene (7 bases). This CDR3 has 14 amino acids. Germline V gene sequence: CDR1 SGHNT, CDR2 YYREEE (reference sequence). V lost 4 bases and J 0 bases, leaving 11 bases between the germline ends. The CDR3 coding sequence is TGTGCCAGCAGCCGACAGGGACTCTCCTACGAGCAGTACTTC. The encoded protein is CASSRQGLSYEQYF. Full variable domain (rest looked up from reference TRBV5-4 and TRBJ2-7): ETGVTQSPTHLIKTRGQQVTLRCSSQSGHNTVSWYQQALGQGPQFIFQYYREEENGRGNFPPRFSGLQFPNYSSELNVNALELDDSALYLCASSRQGLSYEQYFGPGTRLTVT.

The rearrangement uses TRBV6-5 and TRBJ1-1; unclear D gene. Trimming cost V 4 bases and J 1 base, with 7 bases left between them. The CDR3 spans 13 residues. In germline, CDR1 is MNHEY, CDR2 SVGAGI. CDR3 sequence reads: CASSFRRNTEAFF. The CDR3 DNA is TGTGCCAGCAGTTTCAGGAGGAACACTGAAGCTTTCTTT.

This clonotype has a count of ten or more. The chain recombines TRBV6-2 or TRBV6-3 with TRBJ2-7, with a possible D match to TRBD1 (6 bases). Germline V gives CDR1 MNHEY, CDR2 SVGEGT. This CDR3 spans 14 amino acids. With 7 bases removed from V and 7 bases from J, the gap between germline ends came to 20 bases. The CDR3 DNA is TGTGCCAGCAATAGGGACCCAGGGGCTGAAGAGCAGTACTTC. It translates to CASNRDPGAEEQYF.

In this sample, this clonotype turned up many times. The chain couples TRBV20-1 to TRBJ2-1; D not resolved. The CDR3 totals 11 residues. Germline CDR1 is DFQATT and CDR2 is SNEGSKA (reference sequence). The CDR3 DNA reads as TGCAGCGCGCACAACGCCGATGAGCAGTTCTTC. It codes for CSAHNADEQFF.

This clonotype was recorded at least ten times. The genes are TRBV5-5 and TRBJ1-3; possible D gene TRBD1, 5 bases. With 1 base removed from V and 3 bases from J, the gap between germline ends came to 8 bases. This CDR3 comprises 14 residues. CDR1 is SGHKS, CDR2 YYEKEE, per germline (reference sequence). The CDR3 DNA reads TGTGCCAGCAGCTTGCAAGGGGTTGGAAACACCATATATTTT. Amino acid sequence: CASSLQGVGNTIYF.

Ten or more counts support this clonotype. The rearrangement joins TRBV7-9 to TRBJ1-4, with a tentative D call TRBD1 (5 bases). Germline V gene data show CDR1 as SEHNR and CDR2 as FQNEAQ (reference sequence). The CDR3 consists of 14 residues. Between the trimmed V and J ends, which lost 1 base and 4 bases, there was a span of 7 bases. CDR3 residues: CASSLGDGNEKLFF. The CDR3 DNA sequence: TGTGCCAGCAGCTTAGGGGACGGTAATGAAAAACTGTTTTTT.

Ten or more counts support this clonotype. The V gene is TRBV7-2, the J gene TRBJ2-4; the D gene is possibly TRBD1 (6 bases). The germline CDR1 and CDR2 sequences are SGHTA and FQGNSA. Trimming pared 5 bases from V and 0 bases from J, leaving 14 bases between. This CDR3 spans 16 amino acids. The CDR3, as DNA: TGTGCCAGCAGCCCCCCAGGGGCGACAGCCAAAAACATTCAGTACTTC. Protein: CASSPPGATAKNIQYF.

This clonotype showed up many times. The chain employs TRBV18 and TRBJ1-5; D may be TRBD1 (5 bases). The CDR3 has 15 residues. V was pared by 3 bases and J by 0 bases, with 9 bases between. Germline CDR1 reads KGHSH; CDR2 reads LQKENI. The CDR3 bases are TGTGCCAGCTCACCGCTGGGACTTAGCAATCAGCCCCAGCATTTT. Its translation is CASSPLGLSNQPQHF.

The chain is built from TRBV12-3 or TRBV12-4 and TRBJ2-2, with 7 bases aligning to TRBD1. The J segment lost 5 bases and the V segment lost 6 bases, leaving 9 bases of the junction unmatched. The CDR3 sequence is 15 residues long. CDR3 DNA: TGTGCCAGCAGCCTACAGGGGTCTTGGACCGGGGAGCTGTTTTTT. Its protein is CASSLQGSWTGELFF.

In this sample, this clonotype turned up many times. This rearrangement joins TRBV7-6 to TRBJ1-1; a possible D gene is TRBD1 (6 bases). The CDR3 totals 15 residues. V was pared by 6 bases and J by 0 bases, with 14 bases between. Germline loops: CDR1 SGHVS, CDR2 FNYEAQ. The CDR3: CASRRGYQMNTEAFF. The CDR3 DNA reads TGTGCCAGCAGAAGGGGGTACCAAATGAACACTGAAGCTTTCTTT.

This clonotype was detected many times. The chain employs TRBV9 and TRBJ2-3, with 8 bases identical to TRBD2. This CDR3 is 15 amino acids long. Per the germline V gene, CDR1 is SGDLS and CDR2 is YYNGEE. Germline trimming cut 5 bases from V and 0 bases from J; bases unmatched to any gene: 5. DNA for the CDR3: TGTGCCAGCAGTTACGGGGGGGCAAGCACAGATACGCAGTATTTT. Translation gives CASSYGGASTDTQYF.

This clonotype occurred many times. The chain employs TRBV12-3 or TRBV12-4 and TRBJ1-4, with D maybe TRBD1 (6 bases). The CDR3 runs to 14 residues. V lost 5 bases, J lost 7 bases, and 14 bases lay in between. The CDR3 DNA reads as TGTGCCAGCAGTACTACAGGGATGTCTGAAAAACTGTTTTTT. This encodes CASSTTGMSEKLFF.

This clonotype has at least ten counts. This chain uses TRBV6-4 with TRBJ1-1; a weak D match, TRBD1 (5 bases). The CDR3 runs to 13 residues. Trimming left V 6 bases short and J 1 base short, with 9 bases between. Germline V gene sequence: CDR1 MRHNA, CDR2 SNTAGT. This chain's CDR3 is CASSETGNTEAFF. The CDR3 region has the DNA TGTGCCAGCAGCGAAACAGGGAACACTGAAGCTTTCTTT.

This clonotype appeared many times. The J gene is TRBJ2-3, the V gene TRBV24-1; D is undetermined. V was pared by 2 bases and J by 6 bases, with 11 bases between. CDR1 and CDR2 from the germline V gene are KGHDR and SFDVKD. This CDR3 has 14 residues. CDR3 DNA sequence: TGTGCCACCAGTGATTGGTTAGCATTGGATACGCAGTATTTT. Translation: CATSDWLALDTQYF.

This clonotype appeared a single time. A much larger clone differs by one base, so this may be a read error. CDR3 residues: CASSENRGSQETQYF. In DNA form, the CDR3 reads TGTGCCAGCAGTGAAAATCGGGGGAGTCAAGAGACCCAGTACTTC. The rearrangement uses TRBV6-1 and TRBJ2-5, with D possibly TRBD2 on 6 matching bases. There are 15 residues in the CDR3. V was shortened by 2 bases and J by 2 bases, with 12 bases between the two germline ends. Per the germline V gene, CDR1 is MNHNS and CDR2 is SASEGT.

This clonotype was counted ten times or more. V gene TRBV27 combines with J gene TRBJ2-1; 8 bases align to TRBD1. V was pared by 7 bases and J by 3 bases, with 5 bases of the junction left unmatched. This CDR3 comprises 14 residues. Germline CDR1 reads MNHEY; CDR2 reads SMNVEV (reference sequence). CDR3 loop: CASTSGGGYNEQFF. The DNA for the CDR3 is TGTGCCAGCACCTCAGGGGGCGGCTACAATGAGCAGTTCTTC.

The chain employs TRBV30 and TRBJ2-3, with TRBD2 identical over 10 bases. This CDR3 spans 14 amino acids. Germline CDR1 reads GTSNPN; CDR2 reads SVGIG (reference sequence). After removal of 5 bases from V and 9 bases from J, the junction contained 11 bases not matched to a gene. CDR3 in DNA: TGTGCCTGGGGAGTGGGAGCGGGGGGGCCGACGCAGTATTTT. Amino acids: CAWGVGAGGPTQYF.

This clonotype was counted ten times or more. The CDR3 here is CASSQDLGDGTDTQYF. The CDR3 DNA is TGTGCCAGCAGCCAAGACCTGGGGGACGGCACAGATACGCAGTATTTT. This chain joins TRBV3-1 and TRBJ2-3; the D gene could be TRBD1 or TRBD2 (5 bases each). The CDR3 contains 16 residues. The germline V gene has CDR1 LGHDT and CDR2 YNNKEL (reference sequence). V was cut by 0 bases and J by 1 base, with 11 bases left in between.